This TCR beta chain was observed in a study of blood T cells in healthy people across ages. The CDR3 contains 15 residues. With 1 base removed from V and 6 bases from J, the gap between germline ends came to 15 bases. CDR1 and CDR2 (germline): LNHNV, YYDKDF (reference sequence). A J-beta primer mix and a sample-barcoded 5' primer were used in a second PCR of roughly 6 to 12 cycles. TCRdb ran MiXCR on the 5' RACE reads and lists one entry per CDR3 protein. The table lists fewer than 950,000 distinct CDR3 sequences, 35% to 40% of them singletons. The sequence came from a young man in good health. The V and J genes are TRBV15 and TRBJ1-2; unclear D gene. Sequences were obtained from blood. CDR3 amino acids: CATSRGSAGCDGYTF. The CDR3, as DNA: TGTGCCACCAGCAGAGGCTCCGCCGGTTGTGATGGCTACACCTTC.